This TCR beta chain is from a study of T cell responses to AZD1222 COVID-19 vaccine. Study-level points and caveats: After the peak T cell response, and only then, were repertoires sampled.

Produced via immunoSEQ multiplex PCR; TCRdb's table is partial and in-frame only. The table includes around 150,000 clones, around 90% detected once. V lost 5 bases to trimming and J lost 10 bases, with 14 bases between them. From germline, CDR1 is SEHNR and CDR2 FQNEAQ (reference sequence). CDR3 size: 12 residues. In regard to this clone: The antigen remains unidentified.

The sequence was collected from an adult who received the AZD1222 COVID-19 vaccine. The rearrangement joins TRBV7-9 to TRBJ1-1; D not certain. Sequences were derived from peripheral blood, sampled 28 days after the second AZD1222 dose. The CDR3 here is CASSLEDRGAFF. The CDR3 nucleotides are TGTGCCAGCAGCCTCGAGGATCGGGGAGCTTTCTTT.